The clone carrying this TCR beta chain was found many times. This entry is derived from a study of Graves' ophthalmopathy and Graves' hyperthyroidism. Per the germline V gene, CDR1 is SGHAT and CDR2 is FQNNGV. The ends were cut back, 0 bases at V and 5 bases at J, with 10 bases in the middle. There are 14 residues in the CDR3. Amplification of TCR beta CDR3 regions used RNA transcripts. HTBI-primed first-round RT-PCR preceded second-round multiplex PCR. TCRdb reprocessed the multiplex PCR reads with MiXCR, giving one entry per CDR3 protein. The sample has 600,000 to 650,000 distinct CDR3 sequences; about 20% are singletons.

The sequence derives from a woman younger than 35 with stable Graves' hyperthyroidism. Some clones in this sample may be carry-over from other donors' samples. The chain has TRBV11-2 and TRBJ1-2; D gene unclear. Sequencing input: peripheral blood. The CDR3: CASSLDSHTYGYTF. CDR3 in DNA: TGTGCCAGCAGCTTAGATAGTCATACGTATGGCTACACCTTC.